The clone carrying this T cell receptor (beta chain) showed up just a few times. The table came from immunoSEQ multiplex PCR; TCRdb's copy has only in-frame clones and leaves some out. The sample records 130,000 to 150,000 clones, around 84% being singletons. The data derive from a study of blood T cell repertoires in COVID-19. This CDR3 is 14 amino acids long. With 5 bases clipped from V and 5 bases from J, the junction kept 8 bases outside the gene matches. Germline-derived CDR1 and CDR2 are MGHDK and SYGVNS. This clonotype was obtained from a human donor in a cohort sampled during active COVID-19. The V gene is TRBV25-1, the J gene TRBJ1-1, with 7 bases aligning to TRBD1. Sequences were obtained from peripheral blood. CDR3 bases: TGTGCCAGCAGTTCCTATCTACAGGGGACTGAAGCTTTCTTT. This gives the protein CASSSYLQGTEAFF.